A single sample is the source of the 23 T cell receptor beta chains below, sequenced in a study of blood T cell repertoires in COVID-19. The data were produced by immunoSEQ multiplex PCR, yet TCRdb's version contains in-frame clones alone and is incomplete. The data contain roughly 70,000 clones, 70% to 90% of them singletons. Sequenced sample: peripheral blood. The receptors derive from a man in his sixties or seventies with active or convalescent COVID-19.

J is TRBJ2-1 and V is TRBV19, with 7 bases identical to TRBD2. V shed 5 bases, J shed 9 bases, and the junction held 7 bases outside the gene matches. There are 13 residues in the CDR3. CDR1 LNHDA and CDR2 SQIVND come from the germline V gene (reference sequence). CDR3 residues: CASSGRLAGEQFF. The CDR3 DNA sequence: TGTGCCAGTAGTGGGAGACTAGCAGGTGAGCAGTTCTTC.

J is TRBJ1-2 and V is TRBV28; 7 bases match TRBD1. Trimming at V came to 5 bases and at J to 4 bases, leaving 7 bases not matched to a gene. The length of the CDR3 is 14 residues. The germline gives CDR1 MDHEN, CDR2 SYDVKM. The CDR3 bases are TGTGCCAGCAGTCCTCGACAGGGACTCTATGGCTACACCTTC. Its translation is CASSPRQGLYGYTF.

The J gene is TRBJ1-6, the V gene TRBV6-5; TRBD1 matches 8 bases. CDR1 and CDR2 (germline): MNHEY, SVGAGI. With 6 bases clipped from V and 8 bases from J, the junction kept 9 bases outside the gene matches. The length of the CDR3 is 15 residues. CDR3 nucleotide sequence: TGTGCCAGCAGCAGACAGGGGCAGGGTTATTCACCCCTCCACTTT. Translation gives CASSRQGQGYSPLHF.

CDR3: CSASPFDRGGNTEAFF. The CDR3 DNA is TGCAGTGCTAGTCCTTTCGACAGGGGAGGGAACACTGAAGCTTTCTTT. The chain carries TRBV20-1 and TRBJ1-1; 8 bases are shared with TRBD1. V lost 3 bases, J lost 1 base, and 10 bases stayed unmatched. The germline V gene encodes CDR1 DFQATT and CDR2 SNEGSKA (reference sequence). The CDR3 has 16 residues.

The chain couples TRBV19 to TRBJ2-3; the D is unclear. Germline-derived CDR1 and CDR2 are LNHDA and SQIVND (reference sequence). V was cut by 2 bases and J by 5 bases, with 8 bases left in between. The CDR3 sequence is 13 residues long. The chain's CDR3 is CASSIRTGDTQYF. The CDR3 DNA reads TGTGCCAGTAGTATACGTACTGGAGATACGCAGTATTTT.

The chain joins TRBV15 to TRBJ2-5, with 10 bases matching TRBD1. V was clipped by 3 bases and J by 5 bases; unmatched bases: 9. The CDR3 contains 16 residues. The germline CDR1 and CDR2 sequences are LNHNV and YYDKDF (reference sequence). The CDR3 loop is CATSRTRDRGRETQYF. The CDR3 DNA sequence: TGTGCCACCAGCAGGACGCGGGACAGGGGCCGGGAGACCCAGTACTTC.

J is TRBJ1-6 and V is TRBV5-6; D unclear. There are 15 residues in the CDR3. Trimming cost V 0 bases and J 7 bases, with 11 bases left between them. Germline V gene data show CDR1 as SGHDT and CDR2 as YYEEEE. The CDR3 coding sequence is TGTGCCAGCAGCTTGGGTGACCCGAGGAATTCACCCCTCCACTTT. This gives the protein CASSLGDPRNSPLHF.

The chain uses TRBV19 and TRBJ1-3; TRBD1 agrees at 7 bases. This CDR3 has 16 amino acids. V shed 10 bases and J 4 bases; nucleotides not matched to a gene: 16. Germline CDR1 is LNHDA and CDR2 is SQIVND (reference sequence). CDR3 residues: CATSTKSGGGGNTIYF. The CDR3 region has the DNA TGTGCCACCTCGACGAAATCAGGGGGTGGAGGAAACACCATATATTTT. The complete variable domain, with remaining parts taken from reference TRBV19 and TRBJ1-3, reads DGGITQSPKYLFRKEGQNVTLSCEQNLNHDAMYWYRQDPGQGLRLIYYSQIVNDFQKGDIAEGYSVSREKKESFPLTVTSAQKNPTAFYLCATSTKSGGGGNTIYFGEGSWLTVV.

The rearrangement uses TRBV30 and TRBJ2-1; D gene uncertain. Trimming cost V 1 base and J 0 bases, with 7 bases left between them. The CDR3 covers 14 residues. CDR1 is GTSNPN and CDR2 is SVGIG in the germline V gene (reference sequence). The CDR3 DNA reads as TGTGCCTGGAGTGGAATGAGCTCCTACAATGAGCAGTTCTTC. Its translation is CAWSGMSSYNEQFF.

This clone is termed medium-sized. This chain connects TRBV28 to TRBJ2-6; D ambiguous. This CDR3 region has 19 residues. CDR1 and CDR2 from the germline V gene are MDHEN and SYDVKM. V was shortened by 1 base and J by 2 bases, with 18 bases between the two germline ends. This CDR3 is CASSLSLSGVPTGANVLTF. In nucleotides, the CDR3 is TGTGCCAGCAGTTTATCCTTGAGTGGAGTCCCTACTGGGGCCAACGTCCTGACTTTC. The whole variable domain, remainder taken from reference TRBV28 and TRBJ2-6, is DVKVTQSSRYLVKRTGEKVFLECVQDMDHENMFWYRQDPGLGLRLIYFSYDVKMKEKGDIPEGYSVSREKKERFSLILESASTNQTSMYLCASSLSLSGVPTGANVLTFGAGSRLTVL.

The V gene is TRBV29-1, the J gene TRBJ1-1, with D tentatively TRBD1 (5 bases). V was pared by 7 bases and J by 6 bases, with 12 bases between. The V gene's germline CDR1 is SQVTM and CDR2 ANQGSEA. The CDR3 covers 11 residues. Here the CDR3 DNA reads TGCAGCGCAGGACATAGCCCTGAAGCTTTCTTT. Translated: CSAGHSPEAFF.

This chain links TRBV5-6 with TRBJ2-5, with 8 bases fitting TRBD1. CDR3 size: 15 residues. The germline gives CDR1 SGHDT, CDR2 YYEEEE. The ends lost 4 bases at V and 5 bases at J; junction bases unmatched: 10. CDR3 in DNA: TGTGCCAGCAGCACCCGACAGGGGTGGGGGGAGACCCAGTACTTC. Encoded protein: CASSTRQGWGETQYF. Drawing the rest from reference TRBV5-6 and TRBJ2-5, the complete variable domain is DAGVTQSPTHLIKTRGQQVTLRCSPKSGHDTVSWYQQALGQGPQFIFQYYEEEERQRGNFPDRFSGHQFPNYSSELNVNALLLGDSALYLCASSTRQGWGETQYFGPGTRLLVL.

The chain has TRBV9 and TRBJ1-1; the match to TRBD1 covers 10 bases. The CDR3 has 16 residues. V lost 3 bases and J lost 1; bases outside the gene matches: 6. Germline V gene sequence: CDR1 SGDLS, CDR2 YYNGEE. The chain's CDR3 is CASSGDRGLPNTEAFF. The CDR3 nucleotides are TGTGCCAGCAGCGGGGACAGGGGTCTCCCGAACACTGAAGCTTTCTTT. The whole variable domain, filled in from reference TRBV9 and TRBJ1-1, reads DSGVTQTPKHLITATGQRVTLRCSPRSGDLSVYWYQQSLDQGLQFLIQYYNGEERAKGNILERFSAQQFPDLHSELNLSSLELGDSALYFCASSGDRGLPNTEAFFGQGTRLTVV.

This chain connects TRBV2 to TRBJ1-6; 7 nucleotides match TRBD1. The CDR3 length is 15 residues. After removal of 4 bases from V and 5 bases from J, the junction contained 5 bases not matched to a gene. Germline loops: CDR1 SNHLY, CDR2 FYNNEI. The CDR3, as DNA: TGTGCCAGCAGTGTATTTACAGGGGATAATTCACCCCTCCACTTT. Protein sequence: CASSVFTGDNSPLHF.

The genes are TRBV28 and TRBJ2-2; D might be TRBD1 (5 bases). Trimming cost V 7 bases and J 6 bases, with 24 bases left between them. The CDR3 is 17 residues long. The germline V gene has CDR1 MDHEN and CDR2 SYDVKM. CDR3 protein: CASTPGGWGERAGELFF. In nucleotides, the CDR3 is TGTGCCAGCACCCCAGGCGGATGGGGCGAACGGGCCGGGGAGCTGTTTTTT. Full variable domain (rest looked up from reference TRBV28 and TRBJ2-2): DVKVTQSSRYLVKRTGEKVFLECVQDMDHENMFWYRQDPGLGLRLIYFSYDVKMKEKGDIPEGYSVSREKKERFSLILESASTNQTSMYLCASTPGGWGERAGELFFGEGSRLTVL.

The chain recombines TRBV6-5 with TRBJ2-1; TRBD2 matches at 9 bases. Germline V CDR1 and CDR2: MNHEY, SVGAGI. The CDR3 covers 14 residues. The V and J ends lost 7 bases and 8 bases, in that order; junction bases with no gene match: 9. In DNA form, the CDR3 reads TGTGCCAGCACAGGCGGGGGGGCCTCTTATGAGCAGTTCTTC. Its translation: CASTGGGASYEQFF.

This clone appeared once. The rearrangement joins TRBV30 to TRBJ2-7; TRBD1 agrees at 7 bases. The CDR3 contains 13 residues. Germline loops: CDR1 GTSNPN, CDR2 SVGIG (reference sequence). Losses at the gene ends were 6 bases for V and 4 bases for J; bases not matched to a gene: 9. The CDR3 DNA follows: TGTGCCTGCCAACAGGGGATCGGGTACGAGCAGTACTTC. Protein sequence: CACQQGIGYEQYF.

The V call is TRBV30, the J call TRBJ2-3; tentative D call: TRBD1 (6 bases). Deletions cut 0 bases from V and 4 bases from J, with 8 bases between. The CDR3 has 13 amino acids. Germline loops: CDR1 GTSNPN, CDR2 SVGIG (reference sequence). This chain's CDR3 is CAWSVKGADTQYF. The CDR3 coding sequence is TGTGCCTGGAGTGTAAAGGGGGCAGATACGCAGTATTTT.

V and J are TRBV6-6 and TRBJ1-4, with TRBD1 as a possible D gene (5 bases). V lost 2 bases and J 6 bases, leaving 10 bases between the germline ends. Germline V gene data show CDR1 as MNHNY and CDR2 as SVGAGI (reference sequence). CDR3 length equals 14 residues. In DNA, the CDR3 is TGTGCCAGCAGTTACGGGGGGGAACATGAAAAACTGTTTTTT. Translation: CASSYGGEHEKLFF.

In DNA form, the CDR3 reads TGTGCCAGTAGTATAAGGTTGGGACTCCCGGGGGAGCTGTTTTTT. Translating gives CASSIRLGLPGELFF. The chain recombines TRBV19 with TRBJ2-2, with D perhaps TRBD2 (6 bases). Germline CDR1 reads LNHDA; CDR2 reads SQIVND (reference sequence). Between the trimmed V and J ends, which lost 2 bases and 8 bases, there was a span of 15 bases. CDR3 size: 15 residues.

This chain joins TRBV3-1 (or the pseudogene TRBV3-2) and TRBJ1-5; TRBD1 matches at 7 bases. Germline lookup yields CDR1 LGHDT and CDR2 YNNKEL (reference sequence). Unmatched junction bases numbered 4, after V lost 1 base and J lost 4 bases. The CDR3 sequence is 15 residues long. DNA of the CDR3: TGTGCCAGCAGCCAAGGGGACAGCTTAAATCAGCCCCAGCATTTT. This sequence encodes CASSQGDSLNQPQHF.

The chain uses TRBV2 and TRBJ2-3, with 9 bases identical to TRBD2. This CDR3 contains 19 residues. Germline V gene lookup returns CDR1 SNHLY and CDR2 FYNNEI. Trimming took 8 bases from V and 1 from J; bases not matched to a gene: 19. CDR3 sequence reads: CASGGGREWLAGRTDTQYF. CDR3 DNA sequence: TGTGCCAGCGGGGGGGGGAGAGAGTGGCTAGCGGGACGCACAGATACGCAGTATTTT.

The rearrangement joins TRBV7-8 to TRBJ2-6, with a possible D match to TRBD2 (5 bases). V was trimmed by 6 bases and J by 1 base, leaving 19 bases between them. CDR1 and CDR2 (germline): SGHVS, FQNEAQ. CDR3 length: 18 amino acids. The CDR3 protein is CASSREAREPSGANVLTF. The CDR3 DNA reads as TGTGCCAGCAGTCGGGAAGCCCGCGAGCCTTCTGGGGCCAACGTCCTGACTTTC.